This T cell receptor (beta chain) came from a study of post-analysis software for immune sequencing data (dated by TCRdb to between 2015 and 2016). Turning to the overall study: The recorded disease courses included relapsing-remitting, secondary progressive and progressive-relapsing multiple sclerosis, and some patients had no subtype annotation. The multiple sclerosis patient repertoires were compared with about a dozen previously published healthy control repertoires from donors aged about 6 to 26 years. A subset of samples was prepared in parallel using single-end sample barcoding, then pooled and co-amplified after Illumina adapter ligation.

To demonstrate the VDJtools post-analysis software, the study profiled TCR beta repertoires from the peripheral blood of around 13 young patients with multiple sclerosis. The multiple sclerosis patients were children and adolescents ranging in age from roughly 6 to 15 years. Results and caveats for the whole study, not just this receptor: Strong co-clustering of samples prepared in the same batch was shown by direct clustering with F measure, prompting a batch-effect correction. The multiple sclerosis patient group was slightly younger than the control group. Multiple sclerosis patients had significantly lower normalized Chao1 diversity than controls, a result that suggests substantial peripheral T-cell clonal expansion. Significantly higher frequencies in patients than in controls were found for a few TRBV segments, including TRBV5-6, TRBV5-1 and TRBV20-1.

From a lookup of the germline V gene, CDR1 and CDR2 are SGHRS and YFSETQ. The V and J ends are trimmed by 0 bases and 0 bases, leaving 11 bases between them. CDR3 length: 16 amino acids, cysteine to phenylalanine. The read is trimmed to its CDR3 DNA, 48 bases read in frame from base 1. Receptors were amplified or captured by PCR. Sequenced on an Illumina HiSeq 2500. Unique molecular identifiers were incorporated into TCR beta cDNA libraries to reduce PCR and sequencing biases. Some 500,000 cDNA molecules were obtained for every 1 to 10 million input T cells, so each molecule roughly corresponded to one T cell. Patient libraries were prepared and sequenced with the same protocol used for the earlier healthy control dataset. Samples belonging to the same batch were prepared together, multiplexed and sequenced on a shared HiSeq lane. Under the source paper's analysis protocol: MIGEC was used to process the raw barcoded reads, and molecular identifier groups with only a single read were discarded before consensus assembly and CDR3 extraction. Clonotype tables were post-analysed with VDJtools, normalizing diversity by down-sampling all datasets to the smallest sample size. To correct batch-related cross-sample contamination, repertoire overlap clustering matched CDR3 amino acid sequences but not nucleotide sequences. TCRdb's own reprocessing of the public reads used fastp at Q25 and MiXCR and kept productive beta chains. A single entry per CDR3 protein holds the most common genes and DNA from its merged rows. The V and J calls come from TCRdb's annotation, not from the publication. For this sample there are about 770,000 distinct CDR3 sequences; 35% to 55% appear just once. The top ten clonotypes cover just under 5% of the sample.

This clonotype was detected a few times. Its antigen is not yet known. The record has no base qualities; no much larger clone is one base away. The sequenced sample consisted of blood. This clonotype originated in a girl aged 5 to 17 with multiple sclerosis. The chain joins TRBV5-1 to TRBJ2-3; TRBD2 could be the D gene, as 6 bases match. The encoded CDR3 is CASSLAVAASTDTQYF. The DNA sequence follows: TGCGCCAGCAGCTTGGCGGTAGCGGCTAGCACAGATACGCAGTATTTT. With all but the CDR3 taken from the reference TRBV5-1 and TRBJ2-3 genes, the full variable domain is: KAGVTQTPRYLIKTRGQQVTLSCSPISGHRSVSWYQQTPGQGLQFLFEYFSETQRNKGNFPGRFSGRQFSNSRSEMNVSTLELGDSALYLCASSLAVAASTDTQYFGPGTRLTVL.